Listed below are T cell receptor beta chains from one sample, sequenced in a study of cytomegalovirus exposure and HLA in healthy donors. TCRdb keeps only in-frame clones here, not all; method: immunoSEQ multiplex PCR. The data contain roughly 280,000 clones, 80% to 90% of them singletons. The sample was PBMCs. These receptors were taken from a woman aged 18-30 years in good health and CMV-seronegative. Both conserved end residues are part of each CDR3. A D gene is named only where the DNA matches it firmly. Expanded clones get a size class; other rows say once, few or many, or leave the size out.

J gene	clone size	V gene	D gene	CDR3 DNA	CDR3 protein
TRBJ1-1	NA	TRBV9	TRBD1	TGTGCCAGCAGCGTAGGACGACAGGGCCTGAACACTGAAGCTTTCTTT	CASSVGRQGLNTEAFF
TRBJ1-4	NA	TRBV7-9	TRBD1	TGTGCCAGCAGCACAACAGGGGCAAAACTGTTTTTT	CASSTTGAKLFF
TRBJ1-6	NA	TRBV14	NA	TGTGCCAGCAGCCAACAGGGTGCATCGCCACCCCTCCACTTT	CASSQQGASPPLHF
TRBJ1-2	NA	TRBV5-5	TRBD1	TGTGCCAGCAGGCCCGGGACAGAGACCTATGGCTACACCTTC	CASRPGTETYGYTF
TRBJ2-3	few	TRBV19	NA	TGTGCCAGTAGTATAGTAGGGGCGTCACTGGGAGATACGCAGTATTTT	CASSIVGASLGDTQYF
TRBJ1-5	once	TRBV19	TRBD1	TGTGCCAGTAGTTCACAGGGGGGTATCGGTCAGCCCCAGCATTTT	CASSSQGGIGQPQHF
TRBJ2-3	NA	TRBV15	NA	TGTGCCACCAGCAGAGATACAGTTGCAGATACGCAGTATTTT	CATSRDTVADTQYF
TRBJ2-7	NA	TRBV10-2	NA	TGCGCCAGCGTTTTGGCGGGCGGGGACGAGCAGTACTTC	CASVLAGGDEQYF
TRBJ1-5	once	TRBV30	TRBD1	TGTGCCTGGAGTGGGCGACAGGGGACCCTAGAGCCCCAGCATTTT	CAWSGRQGTLEPQHF
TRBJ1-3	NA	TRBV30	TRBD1	TGTGCCTGGAGCACGACAGGGTTCGGAAACACCATATATTTT	CAWSTTGFGNTIYF
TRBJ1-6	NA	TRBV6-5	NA	TGTGCCAGCAGCTATACAGGGAGGGTAAATTCACCCCTCCACTTT	CASSYTGRVNSPLHF
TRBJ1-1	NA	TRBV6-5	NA	TGTGCCAGCAGTTACTCAGGGATTCAGGGCACTGAAGCTTTCTTT	CASSYSGIQGTEAFF
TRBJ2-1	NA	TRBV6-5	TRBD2	TGTGCCAGCAGTTACGCTAGCGGGGGGCTTGAGCAGTTCTTC	CASSYASGGLEQFF
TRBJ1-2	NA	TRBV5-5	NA	TGTGCCAGCAGTCCAAGCGGCAACTATGGCTACACCTTC	CASSPSGNYGYTF
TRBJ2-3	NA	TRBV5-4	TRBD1	TGTGCCAGCAGCCCAGGACAGGGAACAGATACGCAGTATTTT	CASSPGQGTDTQYF
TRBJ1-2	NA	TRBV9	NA	TGTGCCAGCAGCGTAGAAAGTCAGTCTAACTATGGCTACACCTTC	CASSVESQSNYGYTF
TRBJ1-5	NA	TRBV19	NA	TGTGCCAGTAGTATAGTAGGGGTTAGCAATCAGCCCCAGCATTTT	CASSIVGVSNQPQHF
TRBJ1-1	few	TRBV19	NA	TGTGCCAGTAGTGCTTGGGAGGGCCGGACTGAAGCTTTCTTT	CASSAWEGRTEAFF
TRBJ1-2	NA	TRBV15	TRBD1	TGTGCCACCAGCAATCCGACAGGGGGCAACTATGGCTACACCTTC	CATSNPTGGNYGYTF
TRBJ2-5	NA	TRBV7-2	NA	TGTGCCAGCAGCATTAGCGGGGACAGTCTACAAGAGACCCAGTACTTC	CASSISGDSLQETQYF
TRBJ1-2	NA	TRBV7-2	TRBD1	TGTGCCAGCAGTTACCAGGGGGACTATGGCTACACCTTC	CASSYQGDYGYTF
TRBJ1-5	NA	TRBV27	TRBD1	TGTGCCAGCAGCCGAAACAGGGGGAGACAGCCCCAGCATTTT	CASSRNRGRQPQHF
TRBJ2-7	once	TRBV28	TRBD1	TGTGCCACCTCCCCCCTACAGGGGCGAGGGCACGAGCAGTACTTC	CATSPLQGRGHEQYF
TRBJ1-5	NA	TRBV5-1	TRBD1	TGCGCCAGCAGGTCCGGGACAGGGGGTTTTCAGCCCCAGCATTTT	CASRSGTGGFQPQHF
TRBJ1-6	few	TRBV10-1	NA	TGCGCCAGCAGTGGACAGCAGAATTCACCCCTCCACTTT	CASSGQQNSPLHF
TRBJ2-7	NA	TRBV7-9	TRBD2	TGTGCCAGCAGCTTGGGACTAGCGGGAGGAGGCGAGCAGTACTTC	CASSLGLAGGGEQYF
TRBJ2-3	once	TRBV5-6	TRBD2	TGTGCCAGCAGCTTGACGCGGGGGGGCTACACAGATACGCAGTATTTT	CASSLTRGGYTDTQYF
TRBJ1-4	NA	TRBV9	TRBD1	TGTGCCAGCAGCCCCGGACAGGGTAATAATGAAAAACTGTTTTTT	CASSPGQGNNEKLFF
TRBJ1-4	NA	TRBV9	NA	TGTGCCAGCAGCTCAGACAGGAATGAAAAACTGTTTTTT	CASSSDRNEKLFF
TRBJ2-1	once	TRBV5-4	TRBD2	TGTGCCAGCAGCAAGTCTAGCGGGGGGTTATACAATGAGCAGTTCTTC	CASSKSSGGLYNEQFF
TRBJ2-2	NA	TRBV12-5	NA	TGTGCTAGTGGTTTGTCGTCGGCGAGGGAGTGGACCGGGGAGCTGTTTTTT	CASGLSSAREWTGELFF
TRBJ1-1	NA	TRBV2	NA	TGTGCCAGCGCGGCGACCAGGGTGAACACTGAAGCTTTCTTT	CASAATRVNTEAFF
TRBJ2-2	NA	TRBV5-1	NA	TGCGCCAGCCAAGGGGGACACACGAACACCGGGGAGCTGTTTTTT	CASQGGHTNTGELFF
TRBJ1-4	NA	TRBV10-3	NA	TGTGCCATCAGTGGCCTTGAGCGTGCTTCCTTTTTT	CAISGLERASFF
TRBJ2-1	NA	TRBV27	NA	TGTGCCAGCAGTTCTATCCGGACAAATGAGCAGTTCTTC	CASSSIRTNEQFF
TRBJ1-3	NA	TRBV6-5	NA	TGTGCCAGCAGTTGGGGGCCGAGCGGCTCTGGAAACACCATATATTTT	CASSWGPSGSGNTIYF
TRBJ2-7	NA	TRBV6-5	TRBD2	TGTGCCAGCAAGCGGGGGGGACTTTTCTACGAGCAGTACTTC	CASKRGGLFYEQYF
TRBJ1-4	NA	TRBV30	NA	TGTGCCTGGAGCCCACCTCAGGCGATTAATGAAAAACTGTTTTTT	CAWSPPQAINEKLFF
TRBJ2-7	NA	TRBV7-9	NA	TGTGCCAGCAGCTTAGCCAGCTCCTACGAGCAGTACTTC	CASSLASSYEQYF
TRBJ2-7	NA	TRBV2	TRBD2	TGTGCCGGCCGGGAGAGCGGGATGAGCTACGAGCAGTACTTC	CAGRESGMSYEQYF
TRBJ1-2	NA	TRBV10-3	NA	TGTGCCATCAGTTCCGGGACTAACTATGGCTACACCTTC	CAISSGTNYGYTF
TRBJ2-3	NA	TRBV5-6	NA	TGTGCCAGCAGCTTAGAATCAGGGGAGAAGGATACGCAGTATTTT	CASSLESGEKDTQYF
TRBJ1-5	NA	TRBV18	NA	TGTGCCAGCTCACCCGAAACAGGTCCCCAGCATTTT	CASSPETGPQHF
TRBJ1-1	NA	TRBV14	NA	TGTGCCAGCAGTCTCCTAGGGACACGGTACACTGAAGCTTTCTTT	CASSLLGTRYTEAFF
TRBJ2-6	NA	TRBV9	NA	TGTGCCAGCAGCGTAGCTTTGTGGAGGTTTGGGGCCAACGTCCTGACTTTC	CASSVALWRFGANVLTF
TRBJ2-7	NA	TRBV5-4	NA	TGTGCCAGCAGCTCGACTCCTGGCGGGCAGTACTTC	CASSSTPGGQYF
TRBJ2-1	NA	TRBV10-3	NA	TGTGCCATCAGTGAGGCAGGGTCCCGGGAGCAGTTCTTC	CAISEAGSREQFF
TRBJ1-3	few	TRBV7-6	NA	TGTGCCAGCAGCCTAGATTTAGACAGAGCGGGAAACACCATATATTTT	CASSLDLDRAGNTIYF
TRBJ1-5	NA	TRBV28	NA	TGTGCCAGCACCCTCGGACAGCATCAGCCCCAGCATTTT	CASTLGQHQPQHF
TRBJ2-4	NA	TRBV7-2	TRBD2	TGTGCCAGCAGCTATACCCGCCTCCTAGCGGGACGGGACATTCAGTACTTC	CASSYTRLLAGRDIQYF
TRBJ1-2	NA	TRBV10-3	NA	TGTGCCACCGCAGGGGCGGGTGGCTACACCTTC	CATAGAGGYTF
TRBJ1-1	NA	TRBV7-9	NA	TGTGCCAGCAGGAAACAGGGCAGGGGCGAAGCTTTCTTT	CASRKQGRGEAFF
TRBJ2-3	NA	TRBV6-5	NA	TGTGCCAGCAGCCCTACCAGAGGGGATACGCAGTATTTT	CASSPTRGDTQYF
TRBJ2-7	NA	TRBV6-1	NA	TGTGCCAGCAGTGAGGGGCAAGCCTACGAGCAGTACTTC	CASSEGQAYEQYF
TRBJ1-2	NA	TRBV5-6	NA	TGTGCCAGCAGCTCGGACTATGGCTACACCTTC	CASSSDYGYTF
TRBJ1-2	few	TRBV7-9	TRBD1	TGTGCCAGCAGCTTAGGGGCAGGGGGAGACTATGGCTACACCTTC	CASSLGAGGDYGYTF
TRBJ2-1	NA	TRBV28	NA	TGTGCCAGCAGTATCGGCAATGAGCAGTTCTTC	CASSIGNEQFF